The T cell receptor beta chain under discussion was sequenced for a study of shared T cell receptors in the human thymus. V gave up 4 bases and J gave up 6 bases; unmatched junction bases: 6. The germline gives CDR1 SGHDT, CDR2 YYEEEE. CDR3 length equals 13 residues. The method was immunoSEQ multiplex PCR; TCRdb's version includes in-frame clones alone and lacks a portion of them. The repertoire holds about 540,000 clones, with about 84% as singletons. The data were also submitted as part of a second study, on human thymus T cells. From that second work: Thymus was obtained from resections taken during corrective heart surgery.

The TCR originated in a boy younger than two with a congenital heart defect. The sample taken for sequencing was thymocytes. The chain couples TRBV5-6 to TRBJ1-2, with 7 bases lining up with TRBD1. The CDR3 DNA sequence: TGTGCCAGCAGCCCGACAGGGCTACATGGCTACACCTTC. Protein sequence: CASSPTGLHGYTF. Using reference TRBV5-6 and TRBJ1-2 for the parts outside the CDR3, the full variable domain is DAGVTQSPTHLIKTRGQQVTLRCSPKSGHDTVSWYQQALGQGPQFIFQYYEEEERQRGNFPDRFSGHQFPNYSSELNVNALLLGDSALYLCASSPTGLHGYTFGSGTRLTVV.